The T cell receptor beta chain described here comes from a study of graft-versus-host responses after intestinal transplantation. There are a few counts of this clone. Its specificity is unknown. The CDR3 is 14 residues long. The germline V and J ends were trimmed by 6 bases and 0 bases, with 9 bases remaining between them. Germline V gene sequence: CDR1 KGHSH, CDR2 LQKENI. TCRdb keeps only in-frame clones here, not all; method: immunoSEQ multiplex PCR. The table lists 80,000 to 100,000 clones, around 92% of them singletons. The gene calls are TRBV18 and TRBJ1-3; the D is unclear. The receptor comes from a human donor who was the organ donor for an intestinal transplant. The sequences come from unstimulated CD4+ T cells sorted from spleen or lymph node cells, collected before transplant. The CDR3 nucleotides read TGTGCCAGCTCCCCCAGGAACTCTGGAAACACCATATATTTT. This sequence encodes CASSPRNSGNTIYF.